The clone carrying this T cell receptor (beta chain) was detected many times. Its specificity is unknown. The V end lost 3 bases, the J end lost 2 bases, and 14 bases lay between the germline ends. The CDR3 is 15 amino acids. In germline, CDR1 is MGHRA, CDR2 YSYEKL. This sample was taken from a study of T-cell reconstitution after alpha-beta-depleted transplantation in children. Study observations and caveats: From surviving recipient T cells and thymic progenitors came the high day-60 TCRbeta diversity observed in some patients. Among T cells one year after transplant, newly produced cells accounted for most counts and diversity. About two months after transplant, alpha-beta T cells reportedly came from several hundred expanded graft clones.

During its preparation, the TCRbeta library received unique molecular identifiers. TCRdb used MiXCR to reprocess the PCR reads, holding one entry per CDR3 protein. The data contain hundreds of thousands of distinct CDR3 sequences, over 20% of them singletons. The sample here was PBMCs, taken before TCRalphabeta/CD19-depleted stem cell transplant. The TCR comes from a girl under 10 years old with Fanconi anemia, due to receive a stem cell transplant. The chain combines TRBV4-1 with TRBJ2-7, with D possibly TRBD1 on 6 matching bases. The CDR3 is CASSHTGTDPYEQYF. Written as DNA, the CDR3 is TGCGCCAGCAGCCATACAGGGACGGATCCCTACGAGCAGTACTTC.